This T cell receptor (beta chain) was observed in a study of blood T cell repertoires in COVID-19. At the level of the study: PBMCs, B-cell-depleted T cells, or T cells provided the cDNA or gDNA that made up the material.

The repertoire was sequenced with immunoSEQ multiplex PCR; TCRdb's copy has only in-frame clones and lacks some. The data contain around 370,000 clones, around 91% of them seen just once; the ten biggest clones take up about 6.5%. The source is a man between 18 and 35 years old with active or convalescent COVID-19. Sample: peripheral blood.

The CDR3 DNA sequence: TGTGCCAGTAGAGACCAGGGGAATCAGCCCCAGCATTTT. Encoded protein: CASRDQGNQPQHF. V gene TRBV19 combines with J gene TRBJ1-5, with a weak D call TRBD1 (6 bases). The CDR3 spans 13 residues. The V and J ends lost 6 bases and 4 bases respectively, with 10 bases between them. Germline V CDR1 and CDR2: LNHDA, SQIVND (reference sequence).